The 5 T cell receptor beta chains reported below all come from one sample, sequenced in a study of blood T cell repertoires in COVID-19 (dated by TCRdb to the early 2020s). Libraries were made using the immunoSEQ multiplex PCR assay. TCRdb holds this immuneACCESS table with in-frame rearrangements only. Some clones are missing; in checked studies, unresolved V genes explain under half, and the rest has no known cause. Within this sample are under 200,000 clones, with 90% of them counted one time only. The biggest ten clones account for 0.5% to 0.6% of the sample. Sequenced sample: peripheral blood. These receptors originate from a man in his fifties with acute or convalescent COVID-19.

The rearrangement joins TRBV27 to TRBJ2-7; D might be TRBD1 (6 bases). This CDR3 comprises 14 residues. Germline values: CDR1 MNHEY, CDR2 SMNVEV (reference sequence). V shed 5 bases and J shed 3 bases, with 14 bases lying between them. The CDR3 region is CASSRTTGFYEQYF. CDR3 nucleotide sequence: TGTGCCAGCAGTCGAACCACAGGGTTCTACGAGCAGTACTTC.

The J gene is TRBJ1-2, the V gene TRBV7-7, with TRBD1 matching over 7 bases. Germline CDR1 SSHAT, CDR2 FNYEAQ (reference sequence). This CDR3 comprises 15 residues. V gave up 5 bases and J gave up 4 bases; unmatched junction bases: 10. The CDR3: CASSPLTGDSYGYTF. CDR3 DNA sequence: TGTGCCAGCAGCCCACTTACTGGGGACAGCTATGGCTACACCTTC.

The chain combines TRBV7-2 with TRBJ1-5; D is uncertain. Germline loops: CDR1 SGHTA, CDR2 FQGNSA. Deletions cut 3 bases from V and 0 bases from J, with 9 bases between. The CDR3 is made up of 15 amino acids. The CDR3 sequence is CASSLARFSNQPQHF. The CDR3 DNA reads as TGTGCCAGCAGCTTGGCCAGATTTAGCAATCAGCCCCAGCATTTT.

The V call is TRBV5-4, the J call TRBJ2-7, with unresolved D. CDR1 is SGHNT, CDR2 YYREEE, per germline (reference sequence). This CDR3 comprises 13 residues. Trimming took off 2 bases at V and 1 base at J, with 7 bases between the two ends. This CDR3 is CASSFSRSYEQYF. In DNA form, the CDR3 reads TGTGCCAGCAGCTTCTCGAGATCCTACGAGCAGTACTTC.

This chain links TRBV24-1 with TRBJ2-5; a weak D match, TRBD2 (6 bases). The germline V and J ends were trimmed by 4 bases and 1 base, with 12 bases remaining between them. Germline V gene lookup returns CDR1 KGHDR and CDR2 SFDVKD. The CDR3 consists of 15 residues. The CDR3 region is CATSDPSSGQETQYF. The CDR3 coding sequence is TGTGCCACCAGTGACCCCAGTAGCGGCCAAGAGACCCAGTACTTC.